The 32 T cell receptor beta chains listed next were all sequenced from one sample in a study of T cells after yellow fever vaccination. TCRdb processed the 5' RACE reads anew with MiXCR; each CDR3 protein has one entry. The sample holds 400,000 to 650,000 distinct CDR3 sequences, about a fifth seen once. This specimen consisted of PBMCs, obtained 20 to 25 days after the first yellow fever vaccination. The receptors were gathered from a man in his late teens or twenties who received the YFV17D yellow fever vaccine.

The rearrangement links TRBV9 to TRBJ1-2; 8 bases are a match to TRBD1. CDR1 and CDR2 from the germline V gene are SGDLS and YYNGEE. The CDR3 has 14 amino acids. V lost 3 bases, J lost 6 bases, and 7 bases stayed unmatched. This CDR3 reads CASSASGGWDGYTF. CDR3 DNA: TGTGCCAGCAGCGCATCAGGGGGCTGGGATGGCTACACCTTC. The full variable domain, with the rest looked up from reference TRBV9 and TRBJ1-2, is DSGVTQTPKHLITATGQRVTLRCSPRSGDLSVYWYQQSLDQGLQFLIQYYNGEERAKGNILERFSAQQFPDLHSELNLSSLELGDSALYFCASSASGGWDGYTFGSGTRLTVV.

There are a few counts of this clonotype. This chain connects TRBV5-1 to TRBJ1-6; D is ambiguous. Per germline, CDR1 SGHRS and CDR2 YFSETQ. The CDR3 totals 15 residues. The V and J ends lost 4 bases and 9 bases respectively, with 17 bases between them. This CDR3 reads CASSPLEGRGSPLHF. The CDR3 DNA sequence: TGCGCCAGCAGCCCCCTTGAGGGCCGGGGTTCACCCCTCCACTTT.

In this sample, this clonotype turned up a few times. The J gene is TRBJ2-1, the V gene TRBV27, with unresolved D. Trimming took 5 bases from V and 9 from J, leaving 11 bases between them. This CDR3 is built from 12 residues. Germline V gives CDR1 MNHEY, CDR2 SMNVEV (reference sequence). The DNA for the CDR3 is TGTGCCAGCAGTCCTAGGGTGGGTGAGCAGTTCTTC. Protein sequence: CASSPRVGEQFF.

This clonotype was detected a few times. J is TRBJ2-1 and V is TRBV5-1; the D gene is possibly TRBD1 (5 bases). Germline V gene sequence: CDR1 SGHRS, CDR2 YFSETQ. The length of the CDR3 is 15 residues. Trimming removed 2 bases from V and 1 base from J, with 10 bases in between. CDR3 sequence reads: CASSLRPGSYNEQFF. For the CDR3, the DNA is TGCGCCAGCAGCTTAAGGCCAGGGTCCTACAATGAGCAGTTCTTC.

This clonotype showed up just a few times. In nucleotides, the CDR3 is TGTGCCAGCAGCTTACAGCACGGCACAGATACGCAGTATTTT. Translated, it gives CASSLQHGTDTQYF. J is TRBJ2-3 and V is TRBV7-2; D ambiguous. Germline V CDR1 and CDR2: SGHTA, FQGNSA. The CDR3 is 14 residues long. The germline V and J ends were trimmed by 2 bases and 1 base, with 7 bases remaining between them. The variable domain in full, completed from reference TRBV7-2 and TRBJ2-3, reads GAGVSQSPSNKVTEKGKDVELRCDPISGHTALYWYRQSLGQGLEFLIYFQGNSAPDKSGLPSDRFSAERTGGSVSTLTIQRTQQEDSAVYLCASSLQHGTDTQYFGPGTRLTVL.

This chain joins TRBV6-1 and TRBJ2-3, with 7 nucleotides matching TRBD2. V lost 6 bases and J lost 1; bases outside the gene matches: 7. Germline V CDR1 and CDR2: MNHNS, SASEGT. This CDR3 region has 15 residues. CDR3 DNA sequence: TGTGCCAGCAGCAGACGGGGAGGGCGCACAGATACGCAGTATTTT. Translated: CASSRRGGRTDTQYF.

In this sample, this clonotype turned up a few times. The J gene is TRBJ1-1, the V gene TRBV5-6, with D perhaps TRBD1 (6 bases). The ends were cut back, 4 bases at V and 1 base at J, with 14 bases in the middle. The CDR3 loop spans 15 amino acids. Germline V gives CDR1 SGHDT, CDR2 YYEEEE. The CDR3 region has the DNA TGTGCCAGCAGCCTACGTGGGGGCCGGAACACTGAAGCTTTCTTT. Protein sequence: CASSLRGGRNTEAFF.

The V gene is TRBV10-3, the J gene TRBJ2-3, with D tentatively TRBD2 (6 bases). Germline CDR1 is ENHRY and CDR2 is SYGVKD. V lost 0 bases and J 3 bases, leaving 13 bases between the germline ends. The CDR3 spans 16 residues. The CDR3 spells CAISESPGTSTDTQYF. CDR3 nucleotide sequence: TGTGCCATCAGTGAGTCGCCCGGGACTTCGACAGATACGCAGTATTTT.

The table lists this clonotype with a few counts. The chain employs TRBV4-2 and TRBJ2-3; weak D call: TRBD2 (5 bases). The V end lost 5 bases, the J end lost 0 bases, and 15 bases lay between the germline ends. The germline V gene has CDR1 LGHNA and CDR2 YNFKEQ. The CDR3 consists of 16 residues. CDR3 sequence: CASSTRGAASTDTQYF. The CDR3 DNA follows: TGTGCCAGCAGCACCCGCGGAGCGGCAAGCACAGATACGCAGTATTTT.

Only a few counts were recorded for this clonotype. V usage is TRBV7-9 and J usage is TRBJ1-2; 10 bases map to TRBD1. Per germline, CDR1 SEHNR and CDR2 FQNEAQ (reference sequence). V was pared by 3 bases and J by 4 bases, with 8 bases of the junction left unmatched. CDR3 length: 16 residues. The CDR3 DNA reads as TGTGCCAGCAGCTTCGCCGGGACAGGGGAGCGCTATGGCTACACCTTC. It codes for CASSFAGTGERYGYTF.

This clonotype was observed a few times. The J gene is TRBJ1-6, the V gene TRBV7-9; a possible D gene is TRBD1 (6 bases). The CDR3 has 16 amino acids. Germline V CDR1 and CDR2: SEHNR, FQNEAQ (reference sequence). V lost 5 bases to trimming and J lost 7 bases, with 18 bases between them. The CDR3 DNA reads TGTGCCAGCAGCCCAAGTGGGGGCCTTTCGAATTCACCCCTCCACTTT. Its protein is CASSPSGGLSNSPLHF.

The V call is TRBV7-2, the J call TRBJ1-2, with TRBD1 matching 7 bases. Germline CDR1 and CDR2: SGHTA and FQGNSA. Trimming cost V 3 bases and J 8 bases; bases outside gene matches: 9. The CDR3 is made up of 14 amino acids. The CDR3 DNA is TGTGCCAGCAGCTTTTGGACAGGCGTAAACGGCTACACCTTC. Amino acids: CASSFWTGVNGYTF. Using reference TRBV7-2 and TRBJ1-2 for the parts outside the CDR3, the full variable domain is GAGVSQSPSNKVTEKGKDVELRCDPISGHTALYWYRQSLGQGLEFLIYFQGNSAPDKSGLPSDRFSAERTGGSVSTLTIQRTQQEDSAVYLCASSFWTGVNGYTFGSGTRLTVV.

In this sample, this clonotype turned up a few times. The chain links TRBV12-3 or TRBV12-4 to TRBJ2-2, with D possibly matching TRBD2 (5 bases). CDR3 length: 14 residues. V lost 7 bases and J lost 5, with 14 bases in between. CDR3 sequence: CASIRGGETGELFF. The CDR3 DNA follows: TGTGCCAGCATCCGGGGTGGTGAGACCGGGGAGCTGTTTTTT.

V gene TRBV12-3 or TRBV12-4 combines with J gene TRBJ2-2; D remains unclear. CDR3 length: 14 residues. The V and J ends lost 2 bases and 5 bases respectively, with 9 bases between them. CDR3 nucleotide sequence: TGTGCCAGCAGTTTACGATCGGGTACCGGGGAGCTGTTTTTT. This encodes CASSLRSGTGELFF.

In this sample, this clonotype turned up a few times. The chain carries TRBV11-2 and TRBJ2-1; 11 nucleotides agree with TRBD2. This CDR3 is 20 amino acids long. The V gene's germline CDR1 is SGHAT and CDR2 FQNNGV. V lost 0 bases, J lost 0 bases, and 10 bases stayed unmatched. The DNA for the CDR3 is TGTGCCAGCAGCTTAGAGGGTCTGCTAGCGGGGGGTTACTCCTACAATGAGCAGTTCTTC. It codes for CASSLEGLLAGGYSYNEQFF.

The rearrangement uses TRBV9 and TRBJ2-1; 11 bases align to TRBD2. V lost 0 bases to trimming and J lost 6 bases; unmatched junction nucleotides: 2. The CDR3 spans 15 residues. Germline assignment: CDR1 SGDLS and CDR2 YYNGEE. The DNA for the CDR3 is TGTGCCAGCAGCGTAGCTAGCGGGGGGCCCAATGAGCAGTTCTTC. Its protein is CASSVASGGPNEQFF.

As DNA, the CDR3 is TGTGCCAGCAGCCAAGCCCCCACGGAGGGGCTCTATGGCTACACCTTC. It encodes CASSQAPTEGLYGYTF. This chain connects TRBV3-1 to TRBJ1-2, with D perhaps TRBD1 (5 bases). Germline CDR1 is LGHDT and CDR2 is YNNKEL (reference sequence). This CDR3 region has 16 residues. V gave up 1 base and J gave up 4 bases, with 16 bases separating them. Drawing the rest from reference TRBV3-1 and TRBJ1-2, the complete variable domain is DTAVSQTPKYLVTQMGNDKSIKCEQNLGHDTMYWYKQDSKKFLKIMFSYNNKELIINETVPNRFSPKSPDKAHLNLHINSLELGDSAVYFCASSQAPTEGLYGYTFGSGTRLTVV.

This chain links TRBV6-5 with TRBJ1-5; D possibly corresponds to TRBD1 (5 bases). The V gene's germline CDR1 is MNHEY and CDR2 SVGAGI. Trimming removed 2 bases from V and 2 bases from J, with 13 bases in between. This CDR3 contains 16 residues. CDR3 sequence (DNA): TGTGCCAGCAGTTACCGGGTGGGGGAGGGCAATCAGCCCCAGCATTTT. Encoded protein: CASSYRVGEGNQPQHF.

This clonotype occurred many times. This chain links TRBV5-1 with TRBJ1-2; tentatively, D is TRBD1 (6 bases). The CDR3 is made up of 14 amino acids. Germline-derived CDR1 and CDR2 are SGHRS and YFSETQ. Between the trimmed V and J ends, which lost 0 bases and 2 bases, there was a span of 8 bases. CDR3 protein: CASSLDDRNYGYTF. CDR3 in DNA: TGCGCCAGCAGCTTGGATGACAGGAACTATGGCTACACCTTC.

This clonotype was seen more than once but under ten times. The V gene is TRBV3-1, the J gene TRBJ2-6, with D uncertain. This CDR3 has 14 residues. Trimming took 8 bases from V and 1 from J, leaving 9 bases between them. The V gene's germline CDR1 is LGHDT and CDR2 YNNKEL (reference sequence). The CDR3 region has the DNA TGTGCCAGCGCACTGGTGTCTGGGGCCAACGTCCTGACTTTC. Its protein is CASALVSGANVLTF. The entire variable domain, with the rest obtained from reference TRBV3-1 and TRBJ2-6, is as follows: DTAVSQTPKYLVTQMGNDKSIKCEQNLGHDTMYWYKQDSKKFLKIMFSYNNKELIINETVPNRFSPKSPDKAHLNLHINSLELGDSAVYFCASALVSGANVLTFGAGSRLTVL.

The chain employs TRBV4-1 and TRBJ2-1; D may correspond to TRBD1 or TRBD2 (7 bases each). Between the trimmed V and J ends, which lost 1 base and 0 bases, there was a span of 10 bases. The CDR3 covers 16 residues. In germline, CDR1 is MGHRA, CDR2 YSYEKL. The CDR3 loop is CASSQVRGGSYNEQFF. For the CDR3, the DNA is TGCGCCAGCAGCCAAGTCAGGGGGGGCTCCTACAATGAGCAGTTCTTC.

This clonotype was counted ten times or more. The rearrangement uses TRBV12-3 or TRBV12-4 and TRBJ2-5; D uncertain. The CDR3 consists of 13 residues. V was trimmed by 3 bases and J by 0 bases, leaving 5 bases between them. CDR3 region: CASSFDHQETQYF. DNA of the CDR3: TGTGCCAGCAGTTTTGACCACCAAGAGACCCAGTACTTC.

The chain has TRBV20-1 and TRBJ1-6; TRBD1 aligns across 9 bases. Germline CDR1 is DFQATT and CDR2 is SNEGSKA (reference sequence). Trimming cost V 7 bases and J 10 bases; bases outside gene matches: 8. The CDR3 is 13 residues long. CDR3 sequence: CSVTDRGGSPLHF. CDR3 nucleotide sequence: TGCAGTGTCACGGACAGGGGTGGGTCACCCCTCCACTTT.

V gene TRBV10-3 combines with J gene TRBJ1-1; TRBD1 aligns across 7 bases. CDR1 and CDR2 (germline): ENHRY, SYGVKD. The junction had 12 bases not matched to a gene; V was cut back by 6 bases and J by 2 bases. The CDR3 consists of 16 residues. The CDR3 region is CAISPRQDRLNTEAFF. Written as DNA, the CDR3 is TGTGCCATCAGCCCCCGACAGGACAGGCTCAACACTGAAGCTTTCTTT.

This clonotype has just a few counts. V usage is TRBV12-3 or TRBV12-4 and J usage is TRBJ1-1; a weak D match, TRBD1 (5 bases). The CDR3 loop spans 12 amino acids. The V gene lost 5 bases and the J gene lost 3 bases, with 7 bases spanning the gap. CDR3 DNA sequence: TGTGCCAGCAGTGCAGGGTACACTGAAGCTTTCTTT. Its translation: CASSAGYTEAFF.

The chain combines TRBV20-1 with TRBJ1-6; no clear D gene. The CDR3 spans 15 residues. Trimming removed 5 bases at V and 0 bases at J, with 11 bases between. Germline V gives CDR1 DFQATT, CDR2 SNEGSKA (reference sequence). CDR3 amino acids: CSAAGVSSYNSPLHF. In nucleotides, the CDR3 is TGCAGTGCTGCGGGCGTTAGCTCCTATAATTCACCCCTCCACTTT.

This clonotype was counted ten times or more. The rearrangement joins TRBV29-1 to TRBJ2-3; possibly TRBD2 for D (7 bases). The V and J ends lost 3 bases and 2 bases respectively, with 15 bases between them. Looked up from germline, CDR1 is SQVTM and CDR2 is ANQGSEA. CDR3 length: 15 amino acids. The CDR3 reads CSVEGGRGVTDTQYF. CDR3 coding DNA: TGCAGCGTTGAGGGGGGGCGAGGGGTCACAGATACGCAGTATTTT.

This clonotype was seen a handful of times. V gene TRBV7-9 combines with J gene TRBJ2-2; no firm D call. This CDR3 comprises 16 residues. Per the germline V gene, CDR1 is SEHNR and CDR2 is FQNEAQ (reference sequence). The ends were cut back, 4 bases at V and 0 bases at J, with 12 bases in the middle. The CDR3 nucleotides are TGTGCCAGCAGCTCCCGTGGCAAACCGAACACCGGGGAGCTGTTTTTT. The encoded protein is CASSSRGKPNTGELFF.

The chain employs TRBV19 and TRBJ1-3, with D unresolved. Germline V CDR1 and CDR2: LNHDA, SQIVND (reference sequence). V lost 7 bases, J lost 0 bases, and 10 bases lay in between. This CDR3 has 14 residues. The CDR3 region has the DNA TGTGCCAGTACCGCAGGATCCTCTGGAAACACCATATATTTT. Amino acid sequence: CASTAGSSGNTIYF.

This clonotype appeared a few times. The chain uses TRBV6-1 and TRBJ2-7; D remains ambiguous. The CDR3 loop spans 14 amino acids. V lost 6 bases, J lost 0 bases, and 12 bases lay in between. The germline CDR1 and CDR2 sequences are MNHNS and SASEGT. Written as DNA, the CDR3 is TGTGCCAGCAGCCCCTCCGGCTACTCCTACGAGCAGTACTTC. Its protein is CASSPSGYSYEQYF.

This chain connects TRBV5-1 to TRBJ2-3, with 10 nucleotides matching TRBD2. CDR1 is SGHRS and CDR2 is YFSETQ in the germline V gene. This CDR3 is built from 17 residues. Losses at the gene ends were 4 bases for V and 4 bases for J; bases not matched to a gene: 12. The CDR3 DNA is TGCGCCAGCAGCCCCGCGGGCAGCGGGGGGGCTCCAGATACGCAGTATTTT. It yields the protein CASSPAGSGGAPDTQYF.

The rearrangement links TRBV7-2 to TRBJ2-2, with D possibly TRBD2 on 5 matching bases. V was cut by 7 bases and J by 5 bases, with 11 bases left in between. The CDR3 runs to 13 residues. Germline values: CDR1 SGHTA, CDR2 FQGNSA. The CDR3, as DNA: TGTGCCAGCAATCAGCGGAGTACCGGGGAGCTGTTTTTT. This gives the protein CASNQRSTGELFF.